These 6 T cell receptor beta chains share one sample of origin, sequenced in a study of CD8 T cells in Susac syndrome. An amount of RNA that ranged from about 0.45 to 1 ug was reverse transcribed with random hexamers. TCRdb independently ran MiXCR on the immunoSEQ multiplex PCR reads; one entry per CDR3 protein. The sample shows about 280,000 distinct CDR3 sequences, about 85% of them seen only once. The specimen sequenced was CD8+ T cells from PBMCs. All receptors derive from a human donor with multiple sclerosis.

This clonotype was seen just once. V usage is TRBV3-1 and J usage is TRBJ2-1; no firm D call. From germline, CDR1 is LGHDT and CDR2 YNNKEL (reference sequence). With 4 bases removed from V and 12 bases from J, the gap between germline ends came to 16 bases. The CDR3 covers 13 residues. This CDR3 reads CASSLLRLPWQFF. The CDR3 bases are TGTGCCAGCAGCCTCCTCAGACTGCCCTGGCAGTTCTTC.

The rearrangement joins TRBV20-1 to TRBJ2-7, with no clear D. This CDR3 region has 11 residues. Germline V gene data show CDR1 as DFQATT and CDR2 as SNEGSKA (reference sequence). The V and J ends lost 5 bases and 5 bases respectively, with 10 bases between them. The CDR3 region has the DNA TGCAGTGCTCTCGCTAGGAACGAGCAGTACTTC. Its protein is CSALARNEQYF.

V usage is TRBV7-2 and J usage is TRBJ2-7; unclear D gene. The V end was cut by 0 bases, the J end by 4 bases, with 16 bases between. Germline V gene lookup returns CDR1 SGHTA and CDR2 FQGNSA. The CDR3 sequence is 16 residues long. The CDR3 nucleotides are TGTGCCAGCAGCTTAGCGATGACCGTGCTGCGGTACGAGCAGTACTTC. This gives the protein CASSLAMTVLRYEQYF.

V and J are TRBV7-8 and TRBJ2-1; either TRBD1 or TRBD2 may supply D (6 bases each). V was pared by 4 bases and J by 3 bases, with 19 bases between. The CDR3 is 17 amino acids. CDR1 SGHVS and CDR2 FQNEAQ come from the germline V gene. Written as DNA, the CDR3 is TGTGCCAGCAGCTACTCTATCGACGGGGGACACTACAATGAGCAGTTCTTC. Amino acids: CASSYSIDGGHYNEQFF.

The rearrangement uses TRBV19 and TRBJ2-7, with D unresolved. The CDR3 contains 13 residues. In germline, CDR1 is LNHDA, CDR2 SQIVND (reference sequence). Trimming shortened V by 6 bases and J by 1 base, and 10 bases separated the two germline ends. The CDR3 loop is CASSPVQSYEQYF. The CDR3 DNA follows: TGTGCCAGTAGCCCCGTACAGTCCTACGAGCAGTACTTC. Filled out from reference TRBV19 and TRBJ2-7, the complete variable domain reads DGGITQSPKYLFRKEGQNVTLSCEQNLNHDAMYWYRQDPGQGLRLIYYSQIVNDFQKGDIAEGYSVSREKKESFPLTVTSAQKNPTAFYLCASSPVQSYEQYFGPGTRLTVT.

CDR3 bases: TGTGCCAGCAGTGAGACAACAACGGGACAGGATGAAAAACTGTTTTTT. The encoded protein is CASSETTTGQDEKLFF. The chain joins TRBV6-1 to TRBJ1-4; 8 bases line up with TRBD1. From germline, CDR1 is MNHNS and CDR2 SASEGT. V lost 3 bases and J lost 6; bases outside the gene matches: 9. The CDR3 totals 16 residues.